A single sample is the source of the 25 T cell receptor beta chains below, sequenced in a study of cytomegalovirus exposure and HLA in healthy donors (dated by TCRdb to about 2017). Library construction relied on the immunoSEQ multiplex PCR assay. For the multiplex PCR, a mixture combining 60 forward primers for TCR Vbeta segments and 13 reverse primers for TCR Jbeta segments was used. Imported from immuneACCESS, the table was reduced by TCRdb to in-frame sequences with V and J called. These copies leave out some clones; in studies compared against another copy, an unresolved V gene accounts for under half, and the cause of the remainder is not known. Counted in this sample were under 70,000 clones; just over 85% of them appeared once. Of the sample, roughly 2% is held by the ten largest clones. Sample: PBMCs. Receptors originate from a woman aged 25 to 39 in good health and CMV-seronegative.

The J gene is TRBJ1-5, the V gene TRBV2; perhaps TRBD1 as D (6 bases). Trimming took off 6 bases at V and 3 bases at J, with 15 bases between the two ends. This CDR3 has 15 amino acids. The germline gives CDR1 SNHLY, CDR2 FYNNEI. CDR3 protein: CASSERRGYNQPQHF. CDR3 sequence (DNA): TGTGCCAGCAGCGAACGCAGGGGATACAATCAGCCCCAGCATTTT.

V usage is TRBV29-1 and J usage is TRBJ2-7; 9 nucleotides match TRBD2. V was clipped by 4 bases and J by 5 bases; unmatched bases: 9. There are 14 residues in the CDR3. CDR1 is SQVTM, CDR2 ANQGSEA, per germline. CDR3 DNA: TGCAGCGTTGGATTCGGCGGGAGGGCCGACGAGCAGTACTTC. It specifies CSVGFGGRADEQYF.

The V and J genes are TRBV7-9 and TRBJ1-1; unclear D gene. The length of the CDR3 is 15 residues. Trimming left V 3 bases short and J 3 bases short, with 14 bases between. Germline loops: CDR1 SEHNR, CDR2 FQNEAQ (reference sequence). In DNA form, the CDR3 reads TGTGCCAGCAGCTTCATCGCCGTCGGGGACACTGAAGCTTTCTTT. As protein: CASSFIAVGDTEAFF.

The CDR3 reads CASSPLPAIRTLTRWTYEQYF. In DNA form, the CDR3 reads TGCGCCAGCAGCCCCTTACCTGCAATAAGGACACTGACTAGATGGACCTACGAGCAGTACTTC. The chain carries TRBV5-1 and TRBJ2-7, with a possible D match to TRBD2 (6 bases). The V and J ends lost 4 bases and 2 bases respectively, with 34 bases between them. The CDR3 extends over 21 amino acids. Per germline, CDR1 SGHRS and CDR2 YFSETQ.

The chain employs TRBV30 and TRBJ1-4; 7 bases fit TRBD1. The J segment lost 8 bases and the V segment lost 2 bases, leaving 11 bases of the junction unmatched. CDR3 length: 15 amino acids. Germline V lookup: CDR1 GTSNPN, CDR2 SVGIG (reference sequence). Here the CDR3 DNA reads TGTGCCTGGAGTACAAACAGGGGAGGTGGAGAAAAACTGTTTTTT. Translating it yields CAWSTNRGGGEKLFF.

This clone appeared once. CDR3 coding DNA: TGTGCCAGCAGTATATCCGGGACTAGCGGGAACAATGAGCAGTTCTTC. This sequence encodes CASSISGTSGNNEQFF. The chain has TRBV6-4 and TRBJ2-1; 13 bases agree with TRBD2. Germline CDR1 reads MRHNA; CDR2 reads SNTAGT. Germline trimming cut 5 bases from V and 5 bases from J; bases unmatched to any gene: 6. The CDR3 loop spans 16 amino acids.

The chain links TRBV21-1 to TRBJ2-6; the table assigns TRBD1, which was not confirmed against the DNA. TRBV21-1 is a pseudogene segment. The CDR3 has 22 amino acids. CDR3 DNA: TGTGCCAGCAGCGTGCCGGGACAGGGAGGTTTACTAACCCTCTCTGGGGCCAACGTCCTGACTTTC. It yields the protein CASSVPGQGGLLTLSGANVLTF.

J is TRBJ1-1 and V is TRBV9; the D gene is possibly TRBD1 (5 bases). The V and J ends lost 0 bases and 3 bases respectively, with 12 bases between them. Germline V lookup: CDR1 SGDLS, CDR2 YYNGEE. CDR3 length equals 15 residues. CDR3: CASSVGSGRDTEAFF. CDR3 coding DNA: TGTGCCAGCAGCGTAGGTTCAGGGAGGGACACTGAAGCTTTCTTT.

The V and J genes are TRBV27 and TRBJ1-2; 11 bases fit TRBD1. The CDR3 is made up of 23 amino acids. After removal of 2 bases from V and 4 bases from J, the junction contained 27 bases not matched to a gene. The germline V gene has CDR1 MNHEY and CDR2 SMNVEV (reference sequence). The CDR3 nucleotides are TGTGCCAGCAGTTTAGGGGGTGGTGCCAGTCGGGTCGTCCCGGGACAGGGGGTCTATGGCTACACCTTC. Its translation: CASSLGGGASRVVPGQGVYGYTF.

This chain uses TRBV7-9 with TRBJ2-5; D may be TRBD2 (7 bases). The CDR3 is made up of 15 amino acids. Trimming cost V 2 bases and J 2 bases, with 12 bases left between them. Per the germline V gene, CDR1 is SEHNR and CDR2 is FQNEAQ (reference sequence). The CDR3 nucleotides are TGTGCCAGCAGCTTACTAGGGGGAGGGCAAGAGACCCAGTACTTC. Translated, it gives CASSLLGGGQETQYF.

This chain joins TRBV10-1 and TRBJ2-5, with 10 bases fitting TRBD2. V lost 3 bases to trimming and J lost 3 bases; unmatched junction nucleotides: 1. Per germline, CDR1 WNHNN and CDR2 SYGVQD (reference sequence). CDR3 size: 14 residues. This CDR3 reads CASSDLAGEETQYF. CDR3 in DNA: TGCGCCAGCAGTGACCTAGCGGGAGAAGAGACCCAGTACTTC.

The chain is built from TRBV7-8 and TRBJ2-7, with a tentative D call TRBD2 (6 bases). The CDR3 is made up of 16 amino acids. The germline V and J ends were trimmed by 1 base and 1 base, with 14 bases remaining between them. CDR1 SGHVS and CDR2 FQNEAQ come from the germline V gene. The CDR3: CASSLGSSEISYEQYF. Here the CDR3 DNA reads TGTGCCAGCAGCTTAGGGTCTAGCGAGATTTCCTACGAGCAGTACTTC.

This clone was detected once. The chain couples TRBV9 to TRBJ1-2; D unclear. Between the trimmed V and J ends, which lost 3 bases and 0 bases, there was a span of 18 bases. The germline CDR1 and CDR2 sequences are SGDLS and YYNGEE. The CDR3 spans 17 residues. Here the CDR3 reads CASSAGVGRLSNYGYTF. In nucleotides, the CDR3 is TGTGCCAGCAGCGCCGGCGTAGGGAGGCTATCTAACTATGGCTACACCTTC.

A remark on this clone: This specimen includes other DNA sequences encoding the same CDR3. The gene calls are TRBV5-1 and TRBJ1-1; D is possibly TRBD1 (5 bases). The CDR3 is 13 amino acids. The V and J ends lost 4 bases and 1 base respectively, with 8 bases between them. The germline gives CDR1 SGHRS, CDR2 YFSETQ. In nucleotides, the CDR3 is TGCGCCAGCAGCGTTGGACAGAACACTGAAGCTTTCTTT. As protein: CASSVGQNTEAFF.

The chain has TRBV18 and TRBJ1-1; D not certain. There are 14 residues in the CDR3. CDR1 KGHSH and CDR2 LQKENI come from the germline V gene. With 6 bases removed from V and 4 bases from J, the gap between germline ends came to 15 bases. The CDR3 protein is CASSLWAGFTEAFF. The CDR3 DNA is TGTGCCAGCTCTCTTTGGGCGGGGTTCACTGAAGCTTTCTTT.

The rearrangement links TRBV2 to TRBJ1-1, with D maybe TRBD1 (6 bases). The CDR3 extends over 13 amino acids. V was trimmed by 2 bases and J by 3 bases, leaving 7 bases between them. CDR1 and CDR2 (germline): SNHLY, FYNNEI. The DNA of the CDR3 is TGTGCCAGCAGTGAAACAGGGTACACTGAAGCTTTCTTT. This encodes CASSETGYTEAFF.

The sample holds a few counts of this clone. This chain connects TRBV7-2 to TRBJ1-2, with a tentative D call TRBD1 (5 bases). The ends were cut back, 4 bases at V and 8 bases at J, with 14 bases in the middle. There are 13 residues in the CDR3. Germline lookup yields CDR1 SGHTA and CDR2 FQGNSA. The CDR3 DNA is TGTGCCAGCAGCTCGCCGACGGGGGGGGGCTACACCTTC. As protein: CASSSPTGGGYTF.

The CDR3 nucleotides read TGTGCCAGCAGCTTAGCAAGGGACAGGGGGGAGACCCAGTACTTC. It encodes CASSLARDRGETQYF. The J gene is TRBJ2-5, the V gene TRBV7-9; 11 bases align to TRBD1. Germline V CDR1 and CDR2: SEHNR, FQNEAQ (reference sequence). With V trimmed by 0 bases and J by 5 bases, 2 bases remained unmatched. The CDR3 sequence is 15 residues long. Based on the CDR3 plus reference TRBV7-9 and TRBJ2-5, the full variable domain is DTGVSQNPRHKITKRGQNVTFRCDPISEHNRLYWYRQTLGQGPEFLTYFQNEAQLEKSRLLSDRFSAERPKGSFSTLEIQRTEQGDSAMYLCASSLARDRGETQYFGPGTRLLVL.

The rearrangement joins TRBV19 to TRBJ1-1; TRBD1 agrees at 9 bases. The V gene end was trimmed by 7 bases and the J gene end by 7 bases; junction bases not matched to a gene: 10. Germline CDR1 and CDR2: LNHDA and SQIVND (reference sequence). The CDR3 extends over 14 amino acids. CDR3 region: CASTQGTGYDEAFF. The CDR3 DNA reads TGTGCCAGTACACAAGGGACAGGGTATGATGAAGCTTTCTTT.

V usage is TRBV6-5 and J usage is TRBJ2-1; 7 nucleotides agree with TRBD2. This CDR3 contains 14 residues. The V segment lost 8 bases and the J segment 10 bases; nucleotides outside the gene matches: 14. Per germline, CDR1 MNHEY and CDR2 SVGAGI. CDR3 DNA sequence: TGTGCCAGCTCGCAGAGGGAGGGTCTGATGGAGCAGTTCTTC. Translating it yields CASSQREGLMEQFF.

The chain has TRBV9 and TRBJ1-4; perhaps TRBD1 as D (5 bases). The CDR3 totals 18 residues. Germline V gene sequence: CDR1 SGDLS, CDR2 YYNGEE. With 4 bases removed from V and 4 bases from J, the gap between germline ends came to 23 bases. In DNA form, the CDR3 reads TGTGCCAGCAGCCCCCGGCGGGGGAAACGTGGAGTTAATGAAAAACTGTTTTTT. Protein: CASSPRRGKRGVNEKLFF.

Here the CDR3 DNA reads TGCAGCGTGGCCCACAGGGGGTATAACACCGGGGAGCTGTTTTTT. The encoded protein is CSVAHRGYNTGELFF. The rearrangement uses TRBV29-1 and TRBJ2-2; TRBD1 matches at 8 bases. The CDR3 spans 15 residues. Germline loops: CDR1 SQVTM, CDR2 ANQGSEA. With V trimmed by 6 bases and J by 2 bases, 8 bases remained unmatched.

The rearrangement links TRBV28 to TRBJ2-7, with 9 bases that match TRBD2. Trimming took 6 bases from V and 1 from J; bases not matched to a gene: 13. Germline V gene lookup returns CDR1 MDHEN and CDR2 SYDVKM. The CDR3 spans 17 residues. The CDR3 spells CASRVITSGYQSYEQYF. The CDR3 nucleotides read TGTGCCAGCAGAGTTATTACTAGCGGGTATCAGTCCTACGAGCAGTACTTC.

This rearrangement joins TRBV21-1 to TRBJ1-4. TRBV21-1 is recorded as a pseudogene. The CDR3 is made up of 15 amino acids. The CDR3 DNA follows: TGTGCCAGCAGCAAAGAGGAAGGGAGTAATGAAAAACTGTTTTTT. It yields the protein CASSKEEGSNEKLFF.

The gene calls are TRBV10-3 and TRBJ2-7; D remains unclear. Germline loops: CDR1 ENHRY, CDR2 SYGVKD. The V gene lost 4 bases and the J gene lost 2 bases, with 6 bases spanning the gap. The CDR3 totals 12 residues. The CDR3: CAISATAYEQYF. CDR3 nucleotides: TGTGCCATCAGTGCCACGGCCTACGAGCAGTACTTC.